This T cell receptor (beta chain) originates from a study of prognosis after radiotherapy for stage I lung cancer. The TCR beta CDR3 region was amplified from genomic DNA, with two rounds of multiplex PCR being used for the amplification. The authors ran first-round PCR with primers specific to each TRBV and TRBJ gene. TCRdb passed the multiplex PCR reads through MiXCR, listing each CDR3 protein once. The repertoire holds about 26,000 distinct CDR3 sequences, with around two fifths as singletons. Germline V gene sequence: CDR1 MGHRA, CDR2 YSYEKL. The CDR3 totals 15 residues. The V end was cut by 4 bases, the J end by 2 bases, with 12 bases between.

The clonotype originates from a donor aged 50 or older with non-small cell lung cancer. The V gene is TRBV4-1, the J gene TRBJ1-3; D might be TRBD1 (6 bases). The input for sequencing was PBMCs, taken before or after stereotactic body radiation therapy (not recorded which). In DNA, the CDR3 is TGCGCCAGCAGCCTTGGGGCAGGGGCTGGAAACACCATATATTTT. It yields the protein CASSLGAGAGNTIYF.